This TCR beta chain was captured in a study of T cells in Graves' hyperthyroidism and ophthalmopathy. Findings of the study overall: Most thyroid clonotypes expanded above 0.001 appeared in blood too.

Details on this clonotype: The antigen remains undetermined. A much larger clone lies a single base off, so this may be a read error.

The CDR3 consists of 14 residues. The V segment lost 4 bases and the J segment 7 bases; nucleotides outside the gene matches: 6. CDR1 and CDR2 from the germline V gene are DFQATT and SNEGSKA (reference sequence). What was amplified from RNA transcripts were TCR beta CDR3 regions. First-round RT-PCR of the TCR CDR3 relied on the HTBI primer set. From the multiplex PCR reads, TCRdb called clonotypes with MiXCR, one entry per CDR3 protein. The sample has some 570,000 distinct CDR3 sequences, 17% seen once; the top ten hold 15% to 20%. Source material for PBMCs was 10 ml fresh peripheral blood. The receptor's source is a woman aged 18-29 years with Graves' ophthalmopathy. The chain employs TRBV20-1 and TRBJ2-1, with 11 nucleotides matching TRBD2. Sequenced material: blood. CDR3 in amino acids: CSATTSGEGNEQFF. The CDR3, as DNA: TGCAGTGCTACGACTAGCGGGGAGGGGAATGAGCAGTTCTTC.